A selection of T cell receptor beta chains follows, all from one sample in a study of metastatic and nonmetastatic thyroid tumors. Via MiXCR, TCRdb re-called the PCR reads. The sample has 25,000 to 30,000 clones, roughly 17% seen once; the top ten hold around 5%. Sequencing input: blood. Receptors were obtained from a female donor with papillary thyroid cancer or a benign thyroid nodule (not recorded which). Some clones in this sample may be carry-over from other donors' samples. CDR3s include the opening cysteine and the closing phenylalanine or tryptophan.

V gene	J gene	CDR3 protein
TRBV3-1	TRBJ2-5	CANSQAGQETQYF
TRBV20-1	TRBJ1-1	CSAAPWGNTEAFF
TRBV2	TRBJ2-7	CASSAVGDGGDGQYF
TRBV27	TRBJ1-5	CASSSRTPQLQYSNQPQHF
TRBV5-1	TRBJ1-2	CASSQGAYGYTF
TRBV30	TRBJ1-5	CAWTLGGGSNQPQHF
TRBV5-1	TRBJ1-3	CASSLLKGQTGNAIYF
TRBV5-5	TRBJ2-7	CASSLFPGQGYEQYF
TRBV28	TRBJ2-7	CASSFSPRGFYEQYF
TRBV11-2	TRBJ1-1	CASSLDPAPNTEAFF
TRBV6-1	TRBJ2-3	CASSGTGDTDTQYF
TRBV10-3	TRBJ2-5	CATEAGEGPETQYF
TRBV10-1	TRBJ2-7	CASSEWDGTTYEQYF
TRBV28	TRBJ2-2	CASSNRGHGELFF
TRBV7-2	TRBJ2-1	CASSPPPYNEQFF
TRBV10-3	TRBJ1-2	CAISEEAASYGYTF
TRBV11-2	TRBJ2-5	CASSPGGSGQETQYF
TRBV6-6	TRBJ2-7	CASSYSQGLVYEQYF
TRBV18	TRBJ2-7	CASSRPTGDEQYF
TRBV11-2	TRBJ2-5	CASSAGQGIQETQYF
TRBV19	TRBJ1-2	CDTHLEHRYTF
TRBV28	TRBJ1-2	CASRPDRVLSPFDYGYTF
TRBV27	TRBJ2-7	CASSLTHSSYEQYF
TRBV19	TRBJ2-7	CASSISTGSYEQYF
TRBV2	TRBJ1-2	CASSEEWDSGYGYTF
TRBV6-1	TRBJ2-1	CASSKPGQGLNEQFF
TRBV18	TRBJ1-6	CASSPLVSGNNSPLHF
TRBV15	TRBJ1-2	CATSRDRGLNYGYTF
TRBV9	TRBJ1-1	CASSPAGQGGSTEAFF
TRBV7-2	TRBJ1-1	CASSSSTGRFAFF
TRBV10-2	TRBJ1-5	CASSALGGQPQHF
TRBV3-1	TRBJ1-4	CASSRRGRNEKLFF
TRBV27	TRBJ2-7	CASSLWGGAGEQYF
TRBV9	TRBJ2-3	CASSVGTSGRAEDTQYF
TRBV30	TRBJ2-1	CAWSSTNSYNEQFF
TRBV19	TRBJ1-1	CASSTPQGKNTEAFF
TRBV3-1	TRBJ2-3	CASVGTGSDTQYF
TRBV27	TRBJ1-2	CASSPGYVYGYTF
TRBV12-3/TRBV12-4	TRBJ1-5	CASSLARDSYSVSNQPQHF
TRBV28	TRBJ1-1	CAVQVRPEAFF
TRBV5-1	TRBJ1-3	CASRAAFSGNTIYF
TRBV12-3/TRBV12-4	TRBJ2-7	CASSLQRQGRSYEQYF
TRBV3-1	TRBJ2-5	CASSLRTEETQYF